What follows are 8 T cell receptor beta chains derived from one specimen sequenced in a study of cytomegalovirus exposure and HLA in healthy donors. Use of 60 Vbeta and 13 Jbeta primers characterized the PCR. Some clones are missing from TCRdb's copy, which holds only in-frame ones; the method was immunoSEQ multiplex PCR. The sample includes roughly 100,000 clones, around 86% seen only once; the top ten take approximately 7.2%. The specimen sequenced was PBMCs. Source of these receptors: a young man in good health and CMV-seropositive.

J is TRBJ2-5 and V is TRBV9, with 8 bases matching TRBD2. The germline V gene encodes CDR1 SGDLS and CDR2 YYNGEE. CDR3 size: 14 residues. With 4 bases clipped from V and 2 bases from J, the junction kept 4 bases outside the gene matches. The CDR3, as DNA: TGTGCCAGCAGCCTCGGGGGGGAACAAGAGACCCAGTACTTC. It specifies CASSLGGEQETQYF.

The chain links TRBV6-5 to TRBJ1-3, with D possibly matching TRBD1 (5 bases). The CDR3 loop spans 14 amino acids. V was pared by 8 bases and J by 2 bases, with 13 bases between. In germline, CDR1 is MNHEY, CDR2 SVGAGI. CDR3: CASRPGGTGNTIYF. CDR3 bases: TGTGCCAGCCGCCCCGGGGGGACTGGAAACACCATATATTTT.

The gene calls are TRBV7-2 and TRBJ2-5, with TRBD2 matching 14 bases. V gave up 1 base and J gave up 0 bases; unmatched junction bases: 4. Per the germline V gene, CDR1 is SGHTA and CDR2 is FQGNSA. The CDR3 has 18 residues. The CDR3 loop is CASSLGGLAGEYQETQYF. The CDR3 bases are TGTGCCAGCAGCTTAGGGGGACTAGCGGGGGAGTACCAAGAGACCCAGTACTTC.

This clone was observed a handful of times. The rearrangement links TRBV2 to TRBJ2-7, with TRBD1 matching 9 bases. CDR3 length: 14 residues. Germline V gives CDR1 SNHLY, CDR2 FYNNEI. V was pared by 8 bases and J by 0 bases, with 5 bases of the junction left unmatched. The CDR3 bases are TGTGCCAGCGCGGGACAGGGAGGCTCCTACGAGCAGTACTTC. Encoded protein: CASAGQGGSYEQYF. Based on the CDR3 plus reference TRBV2 and TRBJ2-7, the full variable domain is EPEVTQTPSHQVTQMGQEVILRCVPISNHLYFYWYRQILGQKVEFLVSFYNNEISEKSEIFDDQFSVERPDGSNFTLKIRSTKLEDSAMYFCASAGQGGSYEQYFGPGTRLTVT.

J is TRBJ1-2 and V is TRBV7-2, with D possibly being TRBD1 (6 bases). Germline loops: CDR1 SGHTA, CDR2 FQGNSA. V was shortened by 6 bases and J by 8 bases, with 22 bases between the two germline ends. CDR3 length: 15 residues. CDR3 sequence: CASSTRGRTPGGYTF. CDR3 DNA: TGTGCCAGCAGTACCAGGGGACGCACTCCGGGGGGCTACACCTTC. The whole variable domain, filled in from reference TRBV7-2 and TRBJ1-2, reads GAGVSQSPSNKVTEKGKDVELRCDPISGHTALYWYRQSLGQGLEFLIYFQGNSAPDKSGLPSDRFSAERTGGSVSTLTIQRTQQEDSAVYLCASSTRGRTPGGYTFGSGTRLTVV.

The V and J genes are TRBV29-1 and TRBJ2-1, with 8 bases lining up with TRBD1. Germline-derived CDR1 and CDR2 are SQVTM and ANQGSEA. V shed 6 bases, J shed 9 bases, and the junction held 10 bases outside the gene matches. There are 13 residues in the CDR3. As DNA, the CDR3 is TGCAGCGTACGGACAGGGAATGGTGGTGAGCAGTTCTTC. Its protein is CSVRTGNGGEQFF.

This chain joins TRBV4-1 and TRBJ1-5; possible D gene TRBD1, 5 bases. Germline assignment: CDR1 MGHRA and CDR2 YSYEKL. The CDR3 runs 15 residues. V dropped 0 bases and J dropped 4 bases, with 10 bases sitting between them. The CDR3 bases are TGCGCCAGCAGCCAAGATGGGGGGAGTAATCAGCCCCAGCATTTT. It codes for CASSQDGGSNQPQHF.

The gene calls are TRBV4-3 and TRBJ1-1; D gene unclear. Germline lookup yields CDR1 LGHNA and CDR2 YSLEER. The CDR3 totals 13 residues. Trimming left V 1 base short and J 1 base short, with 4 bases between. CDR3 region: CASSQGQNTEAFF. The CDR3, as DNA: TGCGCCAGCAGCCAAGGACAGAACACTGAAGCTTTCTTT.